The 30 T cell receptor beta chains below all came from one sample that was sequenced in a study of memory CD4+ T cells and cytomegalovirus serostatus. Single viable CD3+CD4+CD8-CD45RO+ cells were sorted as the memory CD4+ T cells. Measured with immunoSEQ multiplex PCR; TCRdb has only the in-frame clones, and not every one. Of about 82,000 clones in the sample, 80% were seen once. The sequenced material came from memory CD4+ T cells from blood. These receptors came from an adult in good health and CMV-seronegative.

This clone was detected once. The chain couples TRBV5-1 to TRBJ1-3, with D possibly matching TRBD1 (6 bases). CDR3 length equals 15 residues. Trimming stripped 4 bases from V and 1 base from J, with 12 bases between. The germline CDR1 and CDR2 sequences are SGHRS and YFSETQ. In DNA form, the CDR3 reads TGCGCCAGCAGCAAGAACAGGGAGTCTGGAAACACCATATATTTT. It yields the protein CASSKNRESGNTIYF.

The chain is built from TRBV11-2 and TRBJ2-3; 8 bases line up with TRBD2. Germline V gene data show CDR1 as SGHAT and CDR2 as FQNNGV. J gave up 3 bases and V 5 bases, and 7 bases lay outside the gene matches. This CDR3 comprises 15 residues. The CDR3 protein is CASSPRRGDTDTQYF. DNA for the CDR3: TGTGCCAGCAGCCCTAGGCGGGGGGATACAGATACGCAGTATTTT.

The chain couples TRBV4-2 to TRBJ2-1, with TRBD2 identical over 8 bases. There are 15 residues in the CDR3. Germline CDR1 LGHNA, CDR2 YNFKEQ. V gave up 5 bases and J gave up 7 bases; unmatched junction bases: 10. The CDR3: CASSTQRGPGNEQFF. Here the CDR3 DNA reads TGTGCCAGCAGCACTCAGCGGGGGCCGGGGAATGAGCAGTTCTTC.

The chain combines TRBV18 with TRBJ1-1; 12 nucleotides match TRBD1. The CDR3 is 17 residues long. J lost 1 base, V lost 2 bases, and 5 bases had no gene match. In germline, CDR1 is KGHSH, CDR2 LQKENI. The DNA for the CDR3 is TGTGCCAGCTCACCAGGGACAGGGGGCGCCCGGAACACTGAAGCTTTCTTT. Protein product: CASSPGTGGARNTEAFF. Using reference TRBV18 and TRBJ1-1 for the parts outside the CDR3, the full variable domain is NAGVMQNPRHLVRRRGQEARLRCSPMKGHSHVYWYRQLPEEGLKFMVYLQKENIIDESGMPKERFSAEFPKEGPSILRIQQVVRGDSAAYFCASSPGTGGARNTEAFFGQGTRLTVV.

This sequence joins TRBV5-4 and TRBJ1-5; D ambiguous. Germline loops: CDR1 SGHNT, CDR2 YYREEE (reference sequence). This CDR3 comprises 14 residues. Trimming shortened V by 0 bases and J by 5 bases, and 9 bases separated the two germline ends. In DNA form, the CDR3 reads TGTGCCAGCAGCTTGGAGGGCGGGGATCAGCCCCAGCATTTT. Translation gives CASSLEGGDQPQHF.

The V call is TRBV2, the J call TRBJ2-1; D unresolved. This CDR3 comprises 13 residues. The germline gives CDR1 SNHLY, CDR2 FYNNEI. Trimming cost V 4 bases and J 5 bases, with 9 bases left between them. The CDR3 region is CASSAGPDNEQFF. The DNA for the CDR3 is TGTGCCAGCAGTGCCGGCCCGGACAATGAGCAGTTCTTC.

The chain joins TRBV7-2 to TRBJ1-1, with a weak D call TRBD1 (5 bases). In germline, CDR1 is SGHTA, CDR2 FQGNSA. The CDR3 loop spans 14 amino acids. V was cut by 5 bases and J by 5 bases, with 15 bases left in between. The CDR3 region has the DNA TGTGCCAGCAGCCAGGGTCTATCGGGTACTGAAGCTTTCTTT. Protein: CASSQGLSGTEAFF.

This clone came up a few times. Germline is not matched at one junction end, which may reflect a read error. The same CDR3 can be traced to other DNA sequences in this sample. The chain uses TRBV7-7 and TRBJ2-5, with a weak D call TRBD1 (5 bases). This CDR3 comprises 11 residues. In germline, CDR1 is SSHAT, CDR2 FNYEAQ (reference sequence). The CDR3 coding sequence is TGTGCTAGCAGCTCAGGGGAGACCCAGTACTTC. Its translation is CASSSGETQYF.

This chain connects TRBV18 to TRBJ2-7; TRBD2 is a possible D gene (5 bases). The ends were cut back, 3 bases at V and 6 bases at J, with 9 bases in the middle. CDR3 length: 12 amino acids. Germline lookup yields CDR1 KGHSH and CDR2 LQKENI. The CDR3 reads CASSPSRGEQYF. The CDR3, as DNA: TGTGCCAGCTCACCTAGTCGGGGCGAGCAGTACTTC. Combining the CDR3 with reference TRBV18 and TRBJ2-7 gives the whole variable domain NAGVMQNPRHLVRRRGQEARLRCSPMKGHSHVYWYRQLPEEGLKFMVYLQKENIIDESGMPKERFSAEFPKEGPSILRIQQVVRGDSAAYFCASSPSRGEQYFGPGTRLTVT.

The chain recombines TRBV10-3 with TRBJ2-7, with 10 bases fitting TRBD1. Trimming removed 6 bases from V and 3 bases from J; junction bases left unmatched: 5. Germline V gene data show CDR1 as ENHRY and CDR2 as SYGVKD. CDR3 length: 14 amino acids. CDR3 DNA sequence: TGTGCCATCAGCTTTGGGACAGGGGTCTACGAGCAGTACTTC. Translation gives CAISFGTGVYEQYF.

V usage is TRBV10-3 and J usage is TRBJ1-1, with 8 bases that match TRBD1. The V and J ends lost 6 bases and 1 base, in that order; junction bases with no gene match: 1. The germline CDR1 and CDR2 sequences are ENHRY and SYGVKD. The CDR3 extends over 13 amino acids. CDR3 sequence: CAIRGQENTEAFF. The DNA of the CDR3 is TGTGCCATCAGGGGACAGGAGAACACTGAAGCTTTCTTT.

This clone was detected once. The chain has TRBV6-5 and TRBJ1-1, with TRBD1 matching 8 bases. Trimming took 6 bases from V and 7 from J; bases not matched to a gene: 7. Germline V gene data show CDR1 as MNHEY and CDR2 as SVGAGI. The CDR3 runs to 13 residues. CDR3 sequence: CASRNRGENEAFF. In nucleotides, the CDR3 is TGTGCCAGCAGAAACAGGGGGGAGAATGAAGCTTTCTTT.

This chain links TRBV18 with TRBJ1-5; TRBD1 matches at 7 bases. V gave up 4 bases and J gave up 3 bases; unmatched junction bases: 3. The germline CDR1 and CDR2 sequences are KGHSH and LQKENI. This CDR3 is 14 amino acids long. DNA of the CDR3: TGTGCCAGCTCACTGGGACAGCCCAATCAGCCCCAGCATTTT. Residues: CASSLGQPNQPQHF. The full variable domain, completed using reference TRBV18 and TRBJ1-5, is NAGVMQNPRHLVRRRGQEARLRCSPMKGHSHVYWYRQLPEEGLKFMVYLQKENIIDESGMPKERFSAEFPKEGPSILRIQQVVRGDSAAYFCASSLGQPNQPQHFGDGTRLSIL.

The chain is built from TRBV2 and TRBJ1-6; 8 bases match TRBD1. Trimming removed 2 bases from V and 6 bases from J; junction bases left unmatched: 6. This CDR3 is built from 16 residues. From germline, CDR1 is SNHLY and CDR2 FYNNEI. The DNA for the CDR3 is TGTGCCAGCAGTGAACAAGGACAGGGAGTTAATTCACCCCTCCACTTT. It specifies CASSEQGQGVNSPLHF.

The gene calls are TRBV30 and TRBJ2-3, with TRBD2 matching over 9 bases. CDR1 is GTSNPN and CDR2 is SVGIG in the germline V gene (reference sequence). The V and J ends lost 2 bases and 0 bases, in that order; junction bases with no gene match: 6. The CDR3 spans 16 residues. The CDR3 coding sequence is TGTGCCTGGAGTTACGGCCTAGCGGGGAGCACAGATACGCAGTATTTT. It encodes CAWSYGLAGSTDTQYF.

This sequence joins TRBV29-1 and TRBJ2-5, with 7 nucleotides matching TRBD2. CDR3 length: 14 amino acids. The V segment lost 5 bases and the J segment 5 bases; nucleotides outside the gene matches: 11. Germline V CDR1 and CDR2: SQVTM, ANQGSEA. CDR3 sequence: CSVRSETGRETQYF. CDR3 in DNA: TGCAGCGTTAGGTCGGAAACCGGGAGGGAGACCCAGTACTTC.

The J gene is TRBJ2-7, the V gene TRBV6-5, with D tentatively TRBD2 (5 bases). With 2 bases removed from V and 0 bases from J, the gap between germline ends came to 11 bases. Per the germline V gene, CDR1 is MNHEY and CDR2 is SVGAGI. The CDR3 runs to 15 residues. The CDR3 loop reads CASSYRGGFSYEQYF. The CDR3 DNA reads TGTGCCAGCAGTTACCGAGGCGGGTTCTCCTACGAGCAGTACTTC.

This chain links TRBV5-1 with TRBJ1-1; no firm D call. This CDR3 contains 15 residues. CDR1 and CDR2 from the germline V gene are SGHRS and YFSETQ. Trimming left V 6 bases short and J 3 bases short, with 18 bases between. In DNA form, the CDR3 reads TGCGCCAGCAAACCCCTTTCCCTGACGGACACTGAAGCTTTCTTT. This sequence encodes CASKPLSLTDTEAFF.

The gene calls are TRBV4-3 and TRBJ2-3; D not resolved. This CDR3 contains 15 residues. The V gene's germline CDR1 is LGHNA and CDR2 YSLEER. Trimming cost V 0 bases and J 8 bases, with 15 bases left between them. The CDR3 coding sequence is TGCGCCAGCAGCCAAGACGCCAGCCATCCGCGTACGCAGTATTTT. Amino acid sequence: CASSQDASHPRTQYF.

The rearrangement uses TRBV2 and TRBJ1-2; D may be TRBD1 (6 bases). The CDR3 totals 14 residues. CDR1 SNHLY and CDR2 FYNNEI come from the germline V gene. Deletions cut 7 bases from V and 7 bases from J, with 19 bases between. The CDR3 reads CASKVGGARSGYTF. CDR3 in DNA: TGTGCCAGCAAGGTCGGGGGGGCCCGGAGTGGCTACACCTTC.

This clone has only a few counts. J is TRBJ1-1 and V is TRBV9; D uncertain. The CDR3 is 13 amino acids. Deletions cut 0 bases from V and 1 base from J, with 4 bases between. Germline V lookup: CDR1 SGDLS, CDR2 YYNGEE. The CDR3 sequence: CASSVEGNTEAFF. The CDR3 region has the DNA TGTGCCAGCAGCGTAGAAGGGAACACTGAAGCTTTCTTT.

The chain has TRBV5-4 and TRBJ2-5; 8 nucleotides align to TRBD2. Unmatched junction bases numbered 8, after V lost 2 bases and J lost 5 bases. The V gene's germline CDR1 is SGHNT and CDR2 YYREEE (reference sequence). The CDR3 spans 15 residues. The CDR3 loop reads CASSFFGGGLETQYF. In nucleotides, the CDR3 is TGTGCCAGCAGCTTCTTCGGGGGGGGCCTGGAGACCCAGTACTTC.

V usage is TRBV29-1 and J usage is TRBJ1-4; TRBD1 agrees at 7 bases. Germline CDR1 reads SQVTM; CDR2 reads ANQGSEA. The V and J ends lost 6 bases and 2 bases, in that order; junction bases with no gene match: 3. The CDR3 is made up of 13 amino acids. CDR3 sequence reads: CSVLRGTNEKLFF. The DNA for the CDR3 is TGCAGCGTCCTCAGGGGGACTAATGAAAAACTGTTTTTT.

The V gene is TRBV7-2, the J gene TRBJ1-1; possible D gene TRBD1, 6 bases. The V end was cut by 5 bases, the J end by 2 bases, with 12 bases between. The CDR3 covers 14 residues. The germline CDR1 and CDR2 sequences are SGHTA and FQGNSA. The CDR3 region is CASSTDRINTEAFF. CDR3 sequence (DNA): TGTGCCAGCAGCACAGACAGGATAAACACTGAAGCTTTCTTT. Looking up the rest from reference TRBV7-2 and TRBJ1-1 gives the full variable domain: GAGVSQSPSNKVTEKGKDVELRCDPISGHTALYWYRQSLGQGLEFLIYFQGNSAPDKSGLPSDRFSAERTGGSVSTLTIQRTQQEDSAVYLCASSTDRINTEAFFGQGTRLTVV.

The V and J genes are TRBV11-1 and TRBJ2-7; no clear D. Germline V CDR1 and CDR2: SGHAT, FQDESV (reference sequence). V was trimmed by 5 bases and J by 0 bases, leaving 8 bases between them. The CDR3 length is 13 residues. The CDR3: CASSVDLSYEQYF. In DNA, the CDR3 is TGTGCCAGCAGCGTGGACCTCTCCTACGAGCAGTACTTC.

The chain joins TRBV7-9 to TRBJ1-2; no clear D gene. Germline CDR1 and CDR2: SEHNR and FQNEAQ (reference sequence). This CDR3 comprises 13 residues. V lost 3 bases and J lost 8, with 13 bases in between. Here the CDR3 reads CASSFRPPAGYTF. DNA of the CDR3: TGTGCCAGCAGCTTTCGTCCCCCGGCCGGCTACACCTTC.

The CDR3: CASSGDVRGEQYF. The CDR3 DNA reads as TGTGCCAGCAGCGGGGACGTTCGGGGGGAGCAGTACTTC. This chain links TRBV9 with TRBJ2-7; possible D gene TRBD2, 6 bases. Germline loops: CDR1 SGDLS, CDR2 YYNGEE. V gave up 3 bases and J gave up 7 bases, with 14 bases separating them. CDR3 length equals 13 residues.

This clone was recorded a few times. DNA for the CDR3: TGTGCCAGCAGAGGACAGGGGAGGACCGGGGAGCTGTTTTTT. This gives the protein CASRGQGRTGELFF. This chain links TRBV5-8 with TRBJ2-2; 9 bases match TRBD1. Trimming removed 5 bases from V and 5 bases from J; junction bases left unmatched: 4. The germline gives CDR1 SGHTS, CDR2 YDEGEE. The CDR3 totals 14 residues.

The DNA of the CDR3 is TGTGCCAGCAGCTTGGAGGGTACCACCATATATTTT. The encoded protein is CASSLEGTTIYF. The V and J genes are TRBV5-4 and TRBJ1-3; D is unresolved. The CDR3 spans 12 residues. Germline V CDR1 and CDR2: SGHNT, YYREEE (reference sequence). The V end was cut by 0 bases, the J end by 9 bases, with 7 bases between.

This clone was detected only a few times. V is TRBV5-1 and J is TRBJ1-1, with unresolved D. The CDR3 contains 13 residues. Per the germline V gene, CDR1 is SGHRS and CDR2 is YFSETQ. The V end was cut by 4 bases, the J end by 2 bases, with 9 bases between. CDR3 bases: TGCGCCAGCAGCCTCGATATAAACACTGAAGCTTTCTTT. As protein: CASSLDINTEAFF.